This TCR beta chain was captured by sequencing in a study of cytotoxic CD8 clonotypes in ibrutinib-treated CLL. Overall study: Researchers reported approximately twelve relapsed/refractory and approximately 16 treatment-naive patients, around 17 of them IGHV unmutated.

Concerning this clone itself: Its antigen is not known.

The CDR3 loop spans 12 amino acids. Germline CDR1 reads ENHRY; CDR2 reads SYGVKD. V shed 6 bases and J shed 6 bases, with 12 bases lying between them. Some clones are missing from TCRdb's copy, which holds only in-frame ones; the method was immunoSEQ multiplex PCR. The profile shows around 53,000 clones, approximately 54% of them singletons. Study-wide results and limits: Public clonotypes (which were uncommon) either contracted or remained stable on treatment.

The V gene is TRBV10-3, the J gene TRBJ2-7, with a weak D call TRBD1 (6 bases). The source of this sequence is a human donor with chronic lymphocytic leukemia. The sample was PBMCs, taken at disease progression, from a patient treated with ibrutinib. The CDR3 DNA sequence: TGTGCCATCAGCCAACAGGGTCCCGAGCAGTACTTC. This gives the protein CAISQQGPEQYF.